This entry lists 5 T cell receptor beta chains sequenced from one sample in a study of blood T cell repertoires in COVID-19. Libraries were prepared by immunoSEQ multiplex PCR; TCRdb keeps only in-frame clonotypes and omits some of them. The data contain under 70,000 clones, 80% to 90% of them seen just once; the ten biggest clones take up approximately 6%. Material: peripheral blood. These receptors were taken from a woman aged 55-70 years with COVID-19, enrolled during active disease.

V usage is TRBV6-1 and J usage is TRBJ1-2; unclear D gene. Trimming cost V 1 base and J 2 bases, with 5 bases left between them. The CDR3 consists of 13 residues. Germline V gives CDR1 MNHNS, CDR2 SASEGT. DNA of the CDR3: TGTGCCAGCAGTGAAGTGTTAAACTATGGCTACACCTTC. This encodes CASSEVLNYGYTF.

This sequence joins TRBV11-2 and TRBJ2-7, with a tentative D call TRBD1 (9 bases). The CDR3 spans 15 residues. CDR1 is SGHAT and CDR2 is FQNNGV in the germline V gene. Deletions cut 0 bases from V and 4 bases from J, with 13 bases between. The CDR3 is CASSLDSGTGYEQYF. The CDR3 nucleotides read TGTGCCAGCAGCTTAGATAGCGGGACAGGGTACGAGCAGTACTTC.

The V call is TRBV5-6, the J call TRBJ2-5; unclear D gene. Germline CDR1 reads SGHDT; CDR2 reads YYEEEE. The V end lost 2 bases, the J end lost 3 bases, and 11 bases lay between the germline ends. This CDR3 contains 14 residues. The CDR3 coding sequence is TGTGCCAGCAGCTTTATGTCCAGAAAAGAGACCCAGTACTTC. It yields the protein CASSFMSRKETQYF.

The J gene is TRBJ1-3, the V gene TRBV29-1; D is possibly TRBD1 (5 bases). V lost 7 bases and J lost 6, with 19 bases in between. Germline V gives CDR1 SQVTM, CDR2 ANQGSEA. The CDR3 extends over 14 amino acids. The CDR3 spells CSAGPGLKENTIYF. The CDR3 bases are TGCAGCGCCGGCCCGGGACTAAAAGAAAACACCATATATTTT.

This sequence joins TRBV5-4 and TRBJ2-7; D possibly corresponds to TRBD2 (6 bases). V lost 5 bases and J lost 2, with 11 bases in between. Germline lookup yields CDR1 SGHNT and CDR2 YYREEE (reference sequence). This CDR3 is built from 13 residues. This CDR3 is CASRPPGAYEQYF. CDR3 sequence (DNA): TGTGCCAGCAGACCCCCGGGGGCCTACGAGCAGTACTTC.